A single sample gave rise to the 27 T cell receptor beta chains below, sequenced in a study of CD8 T cells in Susac syndrome. The RNA, about 0.45 to 1 ug, was put through reverse transcription using random hexamers. TCRdb redid the calling of the immunoSEQ multiplex PCR reads with MiXCR, one entry per CDR3 protein. This repertoire shows approximately 100,000 distinct CDR3 sequences, roughly 95% found once; its top ten account for around 0.4%. Sequencing used CD8+ T cells from PBMCs. The receptors derive from a human donor with Susac syndrome.

This clonotype was observed a few times. V gene TRBV6-5 combines with J gene TRBJ1-1; tentatively, D is TRBD1 (5 bases). The CDR3 length is 14 residues. CDR1 is MNHEY, CDR2 SVGAGI, per germline. With 2 bases removed from V and 0 bases from J, the gap between germline ends came to 7 bases. The CDR3 loop is CASSYRGMNTEAFF. The DNA for the CDR3 is TGTGCCAGCAGTTACCGGGGGATGAACACTGAAGCTTTCTTT.

The genes are TRBV27 and TRBJ2-3; either TRBD1 or TRBD2 may fit D (5 bases each). Trimming removed 3 bases at V and 4 bases at J, with 8 bases between. The CDR3 is made up of 13 amino acids. Germline lookup yields CDR1 MNHEY and CDR2 SMNVEV (reference sequence). CDR3 in amino acids: CASSLLGADTQYF. CDR3 nucleotides: TGTGCCAGCAGTTTGTTGGGGGCAGATACGCAGTATTTT.

The chain combines TRBV29-1 with TRBJ1-2, with D unresolved. The V end was cut by 1 base, the J end by 4 bases, with 10 bases between. Germline CDR1 SQVTM, CDR2 ANQGSEA. CDR3 length equals 13 residues. The CDR3 bases are TGCAGCGTTGAAGTCGGAAAGCTCTATGGCTACACCTTC. Protein product: CSVEVGKLYGYTF.

This chain joins TRBV9 and TRBJ2-5, with D unresolved. CDR3 length equals 16 residues. Deletions cut 1 base from V and 4 bases from J, with 17 bases between. Germline CDR1 reads SGDLS; CDR2 reads YYNGEE. This CDR3 is CASSVFEALVGETQYF. The CDR3 region has the DNA TGTGCCAGCAGCGTATTCGAGGCGTTAGTTGGAGAGACCCAGTACTTC.

This rearrangement joins TRBV24-1 to TRBJ2-3, with no clear D. The V end was cut by 1 base, the J end by 5 bases, with 3 bases between. Germline loops: CDR1 KGHDR, CDR2 SFDVKD. The CDR3 loop spans 12 amino acids. Here the CDR3 DNA reads TGTGCCACCAGTGATTTTCAAGATACGCAGTATTTT. It is translated as CATSDFQDTQYF.

The CDR3 coding sequence is TGTGCCAGCAGTATTGGAGCCAGTAATGAGCAGTTCTTC. It encodes CASSIGASNEQFF. The rearrangement uses TRBV5-6 and TRBJ2-1; D gene uncertain. CDR1 and CDR2 from the germline V gene are SGHDT and YYEEEE. V shed 5 bases and J shed 7 bases, with 13 bases lying between them. The CDR3 is made up of 13 amino acids.

This sequence joins TRBV12-3 or TRBV12-4 and TRBJ2-5; 8 bases fit TRBD2. This CDR3 comprises 17 residues. The V segment lost 1 base and the J segment 7 bases; nucleotides outside the gene matches: 14. The CDR3 bases are TGTGCCAGCAGTTTAGAAGCGGGGGCCCCATTGCTAGGGACCCAGTACTTC. Protein sequence: CASSLEAGAPLLGTQYF.

This chain joins TRBV7-9 and TRBJ1-1; 8 bases match TRBD1. The length of the CDR3 is 16 residues. Germline V gene lookup returns CDR1 SEHNR and CDR2 FQNEAQ (reference sequence). V gave up 6 bases and J gave up 5 bases; unmatched junction bases: 14. CDR3 residues: CASRGGRQGALTEAFF. The DNA for the CDR3 is TGTGCCAGCAGGGGCGGTCGGCAGGGGGCTTTGACTGAAGCTTTCTTT.

CDR3 bases: TGTGCCAGCAGCGTAGGGGGGAGCGGGGGCGTCGGAAATGAGCAGTTCTTC. Translating it yields CASSVGGSGGVGNEQFF. The V gene is TRBV9, the J gene TRBJ2-1; 8 bases are shared with TRBD2. The CDR3 is 17 amino acids. V lost 0 bases to trimming and J lost 7 bases; unmatched junction nucleotides: 12. Germline assignment: CDR1 SGDLS and CDR2 YYNGEE.

The V and J genes are TRBV6-5 and TRBJ2-7; D not resolved. The CDR3 contains 13 residues. V was clipped by 7 bases and J by 0 bases, with 10 bases between them. CDR1 MNHEY and CDR2 SVGAGI come from the germline V gene. CDR3 amino acids: CASNRAFSYEQYF. CDR3 DNA sequence: TGTGCCAGCAACCGGGCCTTCTCCTACGAGCAGTACTTC.

The chain joins TRBV20-1 to TRBJ2-3; 10 nucleotides agree with TRBD2. CDR1 and CDR2 from the germline V gene are DFQATT and SNEGSKA (reference sequence). V lost 5 bases and J lost 5; bases outside the gene matches: 7. This CDR3 is 14 amino acids long. CDR3 sequence: CSAVAGGGGDTQYF. CDR3 in DNA: TGCAGTGCTGTAGCGGGGGGCGGGGGAGATACGCAGTATTTT.

This clonotype was counted only a few times. The J gene is TRBJ1-2, the V gene TRBV2; TRBD1 agrees at 7 bases. CDR1 SNHLY and CDR2 FYNNEI come from the germline V gene. V dropped 4 bases and J dropped 4; count of bases not matched to a gene: 3. There are 13 residues in the CDR3. DNA of the CDR3: TGTGCCAGCAGTGGACAGGGCGGCTATGGCTACACCTTC. This gives the protein CASSGQGGYGYTF. Using reference TRBV2 and TRBJ1-2 for the parts outside the CDR3, the full variable domain is EPEVTQTPSHQVTQMGQEVILRCVPISNHLYFYWYRQILGQKVEFLVSFYNNEISEKSEIFDDQFSVERPDGSNFTLKIRSTKLEDSAMYFCASSGQGGYGYTFGSGTRLTVV.

This sequence joins TRBV29-1 and TRBJ2-7; 7 nucleotides match TRBD2. The CDR3 consists of 12 residues. V shed 6 bases and J 7 bases; nucleotides not matched to a gene: 9. CDR1 SQVTM and CDR2 ANQGSEA come from the germline V gene. The CDR3 DNA sequence: TGCAGCGTGGGGGGGTCGGGCCAAGAGCAGTACTTC. As protein: CSVGGSGQEQYF.

The CDR3 is CASRSLGADGYTF. In DNA form, the CDR3 reads TGCGCCAGCAGGTCGTTGGGGGCAGATGGCTACACCTTC. This chain joins TRBV5-1 and TRBJ1-2, with TRBD1 as a possible D gene (6 bases). The V gene lost 5 bases and the J gene lost 6 bases, with 14 bases spanning the gap. The CDR3 consists of 13 residues. CDR1 and CDR2 from the germline V gene are SGHRS and YFSETQ.

The chain uses TRBV2 and TRBJ2-5; unclear D gene. The CDR3 totals 11 residues. Trimming stripped 9 bases from V and 5 bases from J, with 10 bases between. Germline CDR1 and CDR2: SNHLY and FYNNEI. The DNA of the CDR3 is TGTGCCAGTCGAGACGGGGAGACCCAGTACTTC. Residues: CASRDGETQYF.

The gene calls are TRBV2 and TRBJ2-3, with no clear D. Germline assignment: CDR1 SNHLY and CDR2 FYNNEI. V lost 3 bases to trimming and J lost 0 bases, with 13 bases between them. This CDR3 is 16 amino acids long. The DNA of the CDR3 is TGTGCCAGCAGTGACGATCCCTTCGGGAGCACAGATACGCAGTATTTT. It yields the protein CASSDDPFGSTDTQYF.

This chain connects TRBV7-8 to TRBJ1-1, with 7 nucleotides matching TRBD1. The junction had 6 bases not matched to a gene; V was cut back by 5 bases and J by 0 bases. This CDR3 spans 15 amino acids. CDR1 and CDR2 from the germline V gene are SGHVS and FQNEAQ. The CDR3 nucleotides read TGTGCCAGCAGCCCCCAGGGGGAGATGAACACTGAAGCTTTCTTT. Translating it yields CASSPQGEMNTEAFF.

The chain recombines TRBV10-1 with TRBJ1-1; no firm D call. The CDR3 loop spans 14 amino acids. In germline, CDR1 is WNHNN, CDR2 SYGVQD (reference sequence). V lost 4 bases and J 4 bases, leaving 13 bases between the germline ends. As DNA, the CDR3 is TGCGCCAGCAGTGGAAGCATGGGCGGCACTGAAGCTTTCTTT. It yields the protein CASSGSMGGTEAFF.

The chain links TRBV6-4 to TRBJ2-1, with 7 bases matching TRBD2. CDR1 MRHNA and CDR2 SNTAGT come from the germline V gene. The CDR3 length is 13 residues. After removal of 1 base from V and 10 bases from J, the junction contained 4 bases not matched to a gene. The CDR3 DNA is TGTGCCAGCAGTGACTTGGGAGCGGGGGAGCAGTTCTTC. Residues: CASSDLGAGEQFF.

This chain uses TRBV19 with TRBJ2-7; TRBD1 or TRBD2 may be the D gene (5 bases each). The CDR3 sequence is 14 residues long. V shed 7 bases and J shed 3 bases, with 16 bases lying between them. Germline loops: CDR1 LNHDA, CDR2 SQIVND (reference sequence). Here the CDR3 reads CASTPGTAVYEQYF. DNA for the CDR3: TGTGCCAGTACCCCCGGGACGGCAGTCTACGAGCAGTACTTC.

The chain joins TRBV7-9 to TRBJ1-3; D not certain. The CDR3 has 16 residues. Deletions cut 4 bases from V and 2 bases from J, with 15 bases between. Germline lookup yields CDR1 SEHNR and CDR2 FQNEAQ (reference sequence). CDR3 protein: CASSSLLGPTGNTIYF. CDR3 coding DNA: TGTGCCAGCAGCTCACTGCTGGGCCCCACTGGAAACACCATATATTTT.

This clonotype occurred a few times. The CDR3 region is CASSYRGDEQFF. The CDR3 region has the DNA TGTGCCAGCAGCTACAGGGGCGATGAGCAGTTCTTC. The rearrangement uses TRBV9 and TRBJ2-1; 7 positions agree with TRBD1. V was pared by 4 bases and J by 8 bases, with 3 bases of the junction left unmatched. The CDR3 covers 12 residues. CDR1 and CDR2 from the germline V gene are SGDLS and YYNGEE.

The rearrangement uses TRBV29-1 and TRBJ2-4, with D maybe TRBD1 (6 bases). The CDR3 loop spans 15 amino acids. Trimming cost V 3 bases and J 5 bases, with 17 bases left between them. CDR1 is SQVTM and CDR2 is ANQGSEA in the germline V gene. Written as DNA, the CDR3 is TGCAGCGTTGAGTTCCAGGGGAGAAGGGAAAACATTCAGTACTTC. Its protein is CSVEFQGRRENIQYF.

The chain employs TRBV4-1 and TRBJ2-6; 9 nucleotides align to TRBD2. V lost 0 bases, J lost 1 base, and 10 bases stayed unmatched. CDR1 is MGHRA and CDR2 is YSYEKL in the germline V gene. The CDR3 length is 20 residues. The CDR3 bases are TGCGCCAGCAGCCAAGAAGCTAGCGGGGTTTCGGATTCTGGGGCCAACGTCCTGACTTTC. This sequence encodes CASSQEASGVSDSGANVLTF.

The chain recombines TRBV6-5 with TRBJ1-2; D gene ambiguous. The germline CDR1 and CDR2 sequences are MNHEY and SVGAGI. Trimming stripped 4 bases from V and 2 bases from J, with 11 bases between. This CDR3 spans 14 amino acids. The CDR3 DNA is TGTGCCAGCAGTTCGAACGGGTACAACTATGGCTACACCTTC. It is translated as CASSSNGYNYGYTF.

The chain links TRBV7-9 to TRBJ1-5; the match to TRBD1 covers 8 bases. V shed 0 bases, J shed 8 bases, and the junction held 12 bases outside the gene matches. Per the germline V gene, CDR1 is SEHNR and CDR2 is FQNEAQ (reference sequence). CDR3 length equals 17 residues. CDR3: CASSLALDRGYGKPQHF. Written as DNA, the CDR3 is TGTGCCAGCAGCTTAGCGCTTGACAGGGGTTATGGGAAGCCCCAGCATTTT. Filled out from reference TRBV7-9 and TRBJ1-5, the complete variable domain reads DTGVSQNPRHKITKRGQNVTFRCDPISEHNRLYWYRQTLGQGPEFLTYFQNEAQLEKSRLLSDRFSAERPKGSFSTLEIQRTEQGDSAMYLCASSLALDRGYGKPQHFGDGTRLSIL.

The chain recombines TRBV13 with TRBJ2-5; no clear D gene. This CDR3 contains 12 residues. Germline CDR1 PRHDT, CDR2 FYEKMQ (reference sequence). Trimming took off 5 bases at V and 5 bases at J, with 9 bases between the two ends. CDR3 coding DNA: TGTGCCAGCAGCCCCGCCCGGGAGACCCAGTACTTC. It codes for CASSPARETQYF.